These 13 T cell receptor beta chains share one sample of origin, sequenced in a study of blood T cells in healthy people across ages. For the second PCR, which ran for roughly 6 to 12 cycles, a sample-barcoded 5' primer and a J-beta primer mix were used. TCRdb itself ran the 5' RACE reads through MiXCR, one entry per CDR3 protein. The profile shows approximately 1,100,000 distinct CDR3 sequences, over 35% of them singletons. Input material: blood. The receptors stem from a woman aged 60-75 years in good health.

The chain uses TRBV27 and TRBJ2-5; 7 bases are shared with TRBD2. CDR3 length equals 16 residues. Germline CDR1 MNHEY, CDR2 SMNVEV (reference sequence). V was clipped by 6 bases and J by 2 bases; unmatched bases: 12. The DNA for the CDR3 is TGTGCCAGCAGCGCCATCGGGGGGAGAGGGCAAGAGACCCAGTACTTC. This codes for CASSAIGGRGQETQYF.

The chain's CDR3 is CSAQRDTAYEQYF. CDR3 bases: TGCAGTGCCCAACGGGACACCGCCTACGAGCAGTACTTC. The rearrangement uses TRBV20-1 and TRBJ2-7, with a tentative D call TRBD1 (6 bases). CDR3 length equals 13 residues. Trimming took 6 bases from V and 2 from J, leaving 14 bases between them. The V gene's germline CDR1 is DFQATT and CDR2 SNEGSKA (reference sequence).

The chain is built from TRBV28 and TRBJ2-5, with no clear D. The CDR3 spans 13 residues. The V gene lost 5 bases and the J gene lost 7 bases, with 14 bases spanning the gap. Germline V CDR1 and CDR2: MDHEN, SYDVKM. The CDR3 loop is CASSLTGSWTQYF. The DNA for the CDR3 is TGTGCCAGCAGTCTGACGGGCTCGTGGACCCAGTACTTC.

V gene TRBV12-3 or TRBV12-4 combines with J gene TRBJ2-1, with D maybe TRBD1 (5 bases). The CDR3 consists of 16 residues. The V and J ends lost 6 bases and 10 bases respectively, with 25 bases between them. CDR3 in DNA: TGTGCCAGCAGCAGGTTACCCGCGGACACCGCCTACGAGCAGTTCTTC. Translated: CASSRLPADTAYEQFF.

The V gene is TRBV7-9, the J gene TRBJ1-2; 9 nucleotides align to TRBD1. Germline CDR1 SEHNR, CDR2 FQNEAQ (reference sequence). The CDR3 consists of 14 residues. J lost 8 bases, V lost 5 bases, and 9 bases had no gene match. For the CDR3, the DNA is TGTGCCAGCAGCCCGGGGACAGGGTTAAGCGGCTACACCTTC. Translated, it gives CASSPGTGLSGYTF.

CDR3 protein: CASSLRGFSLDTQYF. The CDR3 DNA is TGTGCCAGCAGTTTACGGGGGTTTAGTTTGGATACGCAGTATTTT. The rearrangement links TRBV27 to TRBJ2-3; TRBD2 is a possible D gene (6 bases). V shed 2 bases and J shed 6 bases, with 15 bases lying between them. This CDR3 is built from 15 residues. CDR1 and CDR2 (germline): MNHEY, SMNVEV (reference sequence).

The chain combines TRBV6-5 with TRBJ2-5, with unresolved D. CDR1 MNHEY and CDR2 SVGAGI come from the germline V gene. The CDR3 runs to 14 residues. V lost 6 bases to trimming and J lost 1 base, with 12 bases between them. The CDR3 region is CASRPAGSQETQYF. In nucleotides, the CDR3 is TGTGCCAGCAGGCCAGCAGGTAGCCAAGAGACCCAGTACTTC.

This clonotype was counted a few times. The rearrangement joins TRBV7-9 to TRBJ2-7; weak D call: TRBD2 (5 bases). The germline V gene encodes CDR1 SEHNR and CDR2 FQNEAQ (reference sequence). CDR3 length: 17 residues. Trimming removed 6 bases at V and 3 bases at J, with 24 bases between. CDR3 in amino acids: CASRGGPGPKSYYEQYF. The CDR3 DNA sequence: TGTGCCAGCAGAGGAGGACCAGGCCCTAAATCCTACTACGAGCAGTACTTC.

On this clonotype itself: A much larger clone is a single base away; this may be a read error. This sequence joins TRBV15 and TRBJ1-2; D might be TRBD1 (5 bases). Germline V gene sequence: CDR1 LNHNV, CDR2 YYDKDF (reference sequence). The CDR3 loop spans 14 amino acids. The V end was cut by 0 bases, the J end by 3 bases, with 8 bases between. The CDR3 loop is CATSRDGGYYGYTF. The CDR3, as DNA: TGTGCCACCAGCAGAGATGGGGGGTACTATGGCTACACCTTC.

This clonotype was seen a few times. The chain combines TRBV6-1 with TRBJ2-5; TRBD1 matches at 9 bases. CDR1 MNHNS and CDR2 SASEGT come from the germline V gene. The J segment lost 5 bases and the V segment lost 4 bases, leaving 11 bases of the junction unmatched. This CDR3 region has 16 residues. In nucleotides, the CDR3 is TGTGCCAGCAGTGTCCAGCCGGGACAGGGTGGGGAGACCCAGTACTTC. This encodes CASSVQPGQGGETQYF.

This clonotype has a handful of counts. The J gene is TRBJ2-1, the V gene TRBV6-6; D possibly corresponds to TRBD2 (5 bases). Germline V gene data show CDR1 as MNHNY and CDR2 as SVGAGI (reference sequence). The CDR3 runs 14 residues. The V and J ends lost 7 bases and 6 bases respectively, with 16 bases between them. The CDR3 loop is CASTQRSFGNEQFF. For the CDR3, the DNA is TGTGCCAGCACCCAGCGGAGCTTTGGCAATGAGCAGTTCTTC.

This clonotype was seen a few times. The CDR3 spells CSVEVASGGDQPQHF. CDR3 coding DNA: TGCAGCGTTGAAGTTGCGTCCGGGGGCGATCAGCCCCAGCATTTT. The chain carries TRBV29-1 and TRBJ1-5, with D perhaps TRBD1 (6 bases). The CDR3 spans 15 residues. Germline V gene lookup returns CDR1 SQVTM and CDR2 ANQGSEA. V lost 1 base, J lost 5 bases, and 15 bases lay in between.

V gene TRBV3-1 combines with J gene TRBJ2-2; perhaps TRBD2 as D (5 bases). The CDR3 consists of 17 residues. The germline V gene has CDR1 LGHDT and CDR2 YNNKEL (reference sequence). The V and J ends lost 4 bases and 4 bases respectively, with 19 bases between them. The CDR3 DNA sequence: TGTGCCAGCAGCCCGATGAGGGTGGGCACACGCACCGGGGAGCTGTTTTTT. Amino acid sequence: CASSPMRVGTRTGELFF.